These T cell receptor beta chains were read from a single sample in a study of cytomegalovirus exposure and HLA in healthy donors. Produced via immunoSEQ multiplex PCR; TCRdb's table is partial and in-frame only. The sample yields about 130,000 clones, roughly 77% seen once. Sample: PBMCs. These receptors were collected from a woman in her 30s in good health and CMV-seronegative. The CDR3 runs from the conserved cysteine through the conserved F or W. D genes are given only for firm matches. Not all rows give a size; the values are once, few, many and, for expanded clones, a class.

TRBV5-1	12	TRBJ2-7	TRBD1	-	TGCGCCAGCAGCTCGGGACAGTACGAGCAGTACTTC	CASSSGQYEQYF
TRBV7-3	18	TRBJ2-5	TRBD2	-	TGTGCCAGCAGCTTACTTCCGGGACTAGCGGGGGGACAAGAGACCCAGTACTTC	CASSLLPGLAGGQETQYF
TRBV10-3	16	TRBJ2-3	TRBD2	-	TGTGCCATCAACGGACTAGCGGGGGAAGTGGCGGATACGCAGTATTTT	CAINGLAGEVADTQYF
TRBV29-1	13	TRBJ1-2	-	-	TGCAGCGTTTATAGGGGAACTAACTATGGCTACACCTTC	CSVYRGTNYGYTF
TRBV18	14	TRBJ2-7	TRBD1	-	TGTGCCAGCTCACCGGGACAGGGTATATACGAGCAGTACTTC	CASSPGQGIYEQYF
TRBV7-9	17	TRBJ2-3	-	-	TGTGCCAGCAGCGTCGGTCTAGCGACCTTCGTCACAGATACGCAGTATTTT	CASSVGLATFVTDTQYF
TRBV9	15	TRBJ2-1	TRBD1	-	TGTGCCAGCAACCTACAGGGGGCGCCTACGGATGAGCAGTTCTTC	CASNLQGAPTDEQFF
TRBV19	17	TRBJ1-2	-	-	TGTGCCAGTAGTGCAATCAACGGGTTAAGAGCTAACTATGGCTACACCTTC	CASSAINGLRANYGYTF
TRBV4-1	16	TRBJ2-7	-	-	TGCGCCAGCAGCCAAGAGCCTTCTAGCAGCGCCTACGAGCAGTACTTC	CASSQEPSSSAYEQYF
TRBV7-9	16	TRBJ1-1	-	-	TGTGCCAGCAGCTTCCACGCTAGCTCAGGGAACACTGAAGCTTTCTTT	CASSFHASSGNTEAFF
TRBV6-5	15	TRBJ2-1	TRBD2	-	TGTGCCAGCAGAAGACTAGCGGGGTCCTACAATGAGCAGTTCTTC	CASRRLAGSYNEQFF
TRBV7-9	15	TRBJ1-4	-	-	TGTGCCAGCAGCTTAGACGGAGGATCTAATGAAAAACTGTTTTTT	CASSLDGGSNEKLFF
TRBV4-3	14	TRBJ2-7	TRBD1	-	TGCGCCAGCAGCCACCGACAGGGGTCCTACGAGCAGTACTTC	CASSHRQGSYEQYF
TRBV5-1	16	TRBJ2-2	-	few	TGCGCCAGCAGCTTGGTTCCGGGGGCGAACACCGGGGAGCTGTTTTTT	CASSLVPGANTGELFF
TRBV4-2	15	TRBJ1-2	TRBD1	-	TGTGCCAGCAGCGAACACACAGGGGCCAACTATGGCTACACCTTC	CASSEHTGANYGYTF
TRBV2	13	TRBJ1-3	TRBD1	-	TGTGCCAGGACAGGGACAGGAGGAAACACCATATATTTT	CARTGTGGNTIYF
TRBV5-8	15	TRBJ1-5	-	once	TGTGCCAGCAGCTTCCAAACTATGCGCAATCAGCCCCAGCATTTT	CASSFQTMRNQPQHF
TRBV4-3	16	TRBJ2-2	TRBD2	-	TGCGCCAGCAGCCAAGACCCTAGCGGTCTTGCCGGGGAGCTGTTTTTT	CASSQDPSGLAGELFF
TRBV7-2	16	TRBJ2-3	TRBD2	-	TGTGCCAGCAGCCTTCAGCTAGCGGGAGACACAGATACGCAGTATTTT	CASSLQLAGDTDTQYF
TRBV7-2	13	TRBJ2-3	TRBD1	-	TGTGCCAGCAGCTTAGGTTTACAGGGGACGCAGTATTTT	CASSLGLQGTQYF
TRBV30	13	TRBJ1-5	-	-	TGTGCCTGGAGTGTAAGGAGTAGGGGGCCCCAGCATTTT	CAWSVRSRGPQHF
TRBV2	15	TRBJ2-7	TRBD1	-	TGTGCCAGCAGGGAGGGCGGGACAGGGGGCTACGAGCAGTACTTC	CASREGGTGGYEQYF
TRBV13	14	TRBJ2-7	-	-	TGTGCCAGCAGCTTAGGCCATGGGTCAGGCGAGCAGTACTTC	CASSLGHGSGEQYF
TRBV30	11	TRBJ2-7	-	-	TGTGCCTGGATGGTGGGGCTCGAGCAGTACTTC	CAWMVGLEQYF
TRBV2	11	TRBJ2-7	-	once	TGTGCCAGCATGGAGGTCCAGGAGCAGTACTTC	CASMEVQEQYF
TRBV10-2	17	TRBJ2-2	TRBD2	-	TGCGCCAGCAGTGCGCTAGCGGGGGGCCTGAACACCGGGGAGCTGTTTTTT	CASSALAGGLNTGELFF
TRBV4-2	15	TRBJ2-1	TRBD2	-	TGTGCCAGCAGCCAACTTAGCGGGAGTATGAATGAGCAGTTCTTC	CASSQLSGSMNEQFF
TRBV9	13	TRBJ2-1	TRBD1	-	TGTGCCAGCAGCAACTCAGACAGGGTTGAGCAGTTCTTC	CASSNSDRVEQFF
TRBV10-1	14	TRBJ2-1	-	-	TGCGCCAGCAGTGGACAGAGCCCCGGGAATGAGCAGTTCTTC	CASSGQSPGNEQFF
TRBV7-2	16	TRBJ2-5	TRBD2	-	TGTACCAGCAGCTCGGAGACTAGCGGGAGAATTAAGACCCAGTACTTC	CTSSSETSGRIKTQYF
TRBV29-1	13	TRBJ2-3	-	-	TGCAGCGCTCTGGACTACAGCACAGATACGCAGTATTTT	CSALDYSTDTQYF
TRBV12-2	15	TRBJ1-2	-	-	TGTGCAAGTCGCGTAATACAGGGGCCCTACTATGGCTACACCTTC	CASRVIQGPYYGYTF
TRBV6-5	15	TRBJ2-1	-	-	TGTGCCAGCAGTTACAGGGGTATAGCACTGGCTGAGCAGTTCTTC	CASSYRGIALAEQFF
TRBV4-1	13	TRBJ2-7	-	few	TGCGCCAGCAGCCAAGATCGGAGTTACGAGCAGTACTTC	CASSQDRSYEQYF
TRBV29-1	14	TRBJ1-1	-	-	TGCAGCGTATTGGGGGGGGCGGGGAACACTGAAGCTTTCTTT	CSVLGGAGNTEAFF
TRBV11-2	17	TRBJ2-3	TRBD1	-	TGTGCCAGCAGCTTAGATTGGGGGACAGACAGCACAGATACGCAGTATTTT	CASSLDWGTDSTDTQYF
TRBV12-5	18	TRBJ2-3	TRBD2	few	TGTGCTAGTGGTTTGGCGACGTTGGCGGGGGGTAGCACAGATACGCAGTATTTT	CASGLATLAGGSTDTQYF
TRBV6-5	15	TRBJ1-3	-	-	TGTGCCAGCAGATCCGGAAAGGGGACTGGAAACACCATATATTTT	CASRSGKGTGNTIYF
TRBV2	16	TRBJ2-5	TRBD2	-	TGTGCCAGCAGTATGGGACTAGCGAAGAAACAAGAGACCCAGTACTTC	CASSMGLAKKQETQYF
TRBV6-1	14	TRBJ2-7	TRBD1	-	TGTGCCAGCATACTCCGGGACAGTCGATACGAGCAGTACTTC	CASILRDSRYEQYF
TRBV14	11	TRBJ1-1	-	-	TGTGCCAGCAGCCGGCGGGCTGAAGCTTTCTTT	CASSRRAEAFF
TRBV11-1	13	TRBJ1-1	-	-	TGTGCCAGCAGCTTGGTGGGGAGTACTGAAGCTTTCTTT	CASSLVGSTEAFF